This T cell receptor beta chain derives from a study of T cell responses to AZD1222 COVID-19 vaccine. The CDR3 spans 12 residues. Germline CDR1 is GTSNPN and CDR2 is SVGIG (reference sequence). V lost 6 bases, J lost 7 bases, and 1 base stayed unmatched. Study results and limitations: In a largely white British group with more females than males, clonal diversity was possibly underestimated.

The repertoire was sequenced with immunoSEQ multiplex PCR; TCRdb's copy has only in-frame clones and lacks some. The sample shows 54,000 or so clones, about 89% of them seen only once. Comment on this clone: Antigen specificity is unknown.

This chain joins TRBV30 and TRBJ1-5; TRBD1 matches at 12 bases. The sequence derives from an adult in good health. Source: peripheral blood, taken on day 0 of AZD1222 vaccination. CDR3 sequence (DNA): TGTGCCTGCGGGACAGGGGGCCAGCCCCAGCATTTT. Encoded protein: CACGTGGQPQHF.